These T cell receptor beta chains were read from a single sample in a study of regulatory T cells in long-lasting Graves disease. TCRdb reanalysed the multiplex PCR reads using MiXCR and keeps one entry per CDR3 protein. Among a few hundred thousand distinct CDR3 sequences listed, approximately 15% were seen once. These data are also associated with another study on T cells in Graves' hyperthyroidism and ophthalmopathy.

This material consisted of peripheral blood mononuclear cells (PBMCs), taken at new diagnosis, from a patient treated with antithyroid drugs. The receptor set was obtained from a woman aged 50 to 65 with Graves disease. The CDR3 runs from the conserved cysteine through the conserved F or W. A D gene is named only where the DNA matches it firmly. Rows may omit the clone size; those that give it use once, few, many or a size class.

TRBD2	TRBV4-1	NA	TRBJ2-1	CASSRTGLADYNEQFF	TGCGCCAGCAGCCGCACGGGACTAGCGGATTACAATGAGCAGTTCTTC
TRBD1	TRBV6-2/TRBV6-3	NA	TRBJ2-3	CASSGGTGPISTDTQYF	TGTGCCAGCAGTGGAGGGACAGGGCCTATTAGCACAGATACGCAGTATTTT
TRBD1	TRBV6-1	few	TRBJ1-1	CASSGRQGYSSEAFF	TGTGCCAGCAGTGGGAGACAGGGGTACTCGAGTGAAGCTTTCTTT
NA	TRBV7-3	NA	TRBJ2-5	CASSLGPPETQYF	TGTGCCAGCAGCTTAGGGCCACCCGAGACCCAGTACTTC
TRBD2	TRBV10-3	many	TRBJ2-1	CATGLAGDEQFF	TGTGCCACCGGACTAGCGGGAGATGAGCAGTTCTTC
NA	TRBV5-8	NA	TRBJ2-5	CASSLGAIQETQYF	TGTGCCAGCAGCCTCGGCGCCATCCAAGAGACCCAGTACTTC
TRBD2	TRBV18	many	TRBJ2-7	CASSPPGLAGVYEQYF	TGTGCCAGCTCACCCCCGGGACTAGCGGGAGTATACGAGCAGTACTTC
TRBD2	TRBV6-9	many	TRBJ2-1	CASSYGVAGNNEQFF	TGTGCCAGCAGTTACGGGGTAGCGGGGAACAATGAGCAGTTCTTC
TRBD2	TRBV11-2	many	TRBJ2-1	CASSSRTSGINNNEQFF	TGTGCCAGCAGCTCCAGGACTAGCGGGATAAACAACAATGAGCAGTTCTTC
NA	TRBV29-1	NA	TRBJ1-1	CSVVIRGGAVRMNTEAFF	TGCAGCGTTGTAATTAGGGGGGGAGCAGTTAGGATGAACACTGAAGCTTTCTTT
TRBD1	TRBV24-1	many	TRBJ1-2	CATSETPGTGYGYTF	TGTGCCACCAGTGAAACTCCCGGGACAGGCTATGGCTACACCTTC
TRBD1	TRBV29-1	NA	TRBJ2-7	CSVPPGGQGCEQYF	TGCAGCGTTCCCCCTGGGGGACAGGGGTGTGAGCAGTACTTC
NA	TRBV10-3	few	TRBJ2-3	CAISDGTRTDTQYF	TGTGCCATCAGTGACGGCACCCGCACAGATACGCAGTATTTT
NA	TRBV6-1	NA	TRBJ2-4	CASRNLEGQNIQYF	TGTGCCAGCAGAAACCTTGAGGGACAAAACATTCAGTACTTC
TRBD2	TRBV12-3/TRBV12-4	NA	TRBJ2-7	CASTGRSGGHYEQYF	TGTGCCAGCACCGGGAGAAGCGGGGGACATTACGAGCAGTACTTC
TRBD1	TRBV5-6	NA	TRBJ2-6	CASSLVGTGRSGANVLTF	TGTGCCAGCAGCTTGGTGGGGACAGGCCGGTCTGGGGCCAACGTCCTGACTTTC
TRBD1	TRBV6-2/TRBV6-3	many	TRBJ1-5	CASRFTGGGGLQPQHF	TGTGCCAGCAGATTCACAGGGGGAGGAGGGCTTCAGCCCCAGCATTTT
NA	TRBV28	NA	TRBJ1-5	CASRTPGSQPQHF	TGTGCCAGCAGAACTCCGGGTTCTCAGCCCCAGCATTTT
NA	TRBV28	many	TRBJ2-7	CASSIGTDPPYEQYF	TGTGCCAGCAGTATCGGGACGGACCCCCCCTACGAGCAGTACTTC
TRBD1	TRBV6-2/TRBV6-3	few	TRBJ1-3	CASSEYRGSSGNTIYF	TGTGCCAGCAGTGAATACAGGGGAAGCTCTGGAAACACCATATATTTT
TRBD2	TRBV28	few	TRBJ2-5	CASRVPGLAGAGTQYF	TGTGCCAGCAGGGTTCCGGGACTAGCGGGAGCTGGGACCCAGTACTTC
NA	TRBV4-1	NA	TRBJ2-5	CASSQDFRGTGETQYF	TGCGCCAGCAGCCAAGATTTTAGGGGCACGGGGGAGACCCAGTACTTC
NA	TRBV5-5	many	TRBJ1-6	CASSLGGQDSPLHF	TGTGCCAGCAGCTTAGGAGGGCAGGATTCACCCCTCCACTTT
NA	TRBV27	many	TRBJ2-5	CASSFRQGPSGSKETQYF	TGTGCCAGCAGTTTCCGACAGGGTCCTAGCGGCTCCAAAGAGACCCAGTACTTC
NA	TRBV29-1	many	TRBJ1-2	CSVEDPQGSYGYTF	TGCAGCGTTGAAGATCCCCAGGGCTCCTATGGCTACACCTTC
TRBD1	TRBV7-9	NA	TRBJ1-1	CASSLAREAGGNTEAFF	TGTGCCAGCAGCTTAGCGCGTGAGGCAGGGGGAAACACTGAAGCTTTCTTT
NA	TRBV6-1	many	TRBJ2-1	CASSVGPDNEQFF	TGTGCCAGCAGTGTTGGCCCGGACAATGAGCAGTTCTTC
TRBD2	TRBV9	NA	TRBJ2-4	CASSTGLAEPSLAKNIQYF	TGTGCCAGCTCCACGGGGCTAGCGGAGCCTTCTTTAGCCAAAAACATTCAGTACTTC
TRBD2	TRBV10-2	many	TRBJ2-7	CASSGGLAIYEQYF	TGCGCCAGCAGTGGAGGACTAGCGATTTACGAGCAGTACTTC
TRBD1	TRBV2	few	TRBJ2-2	CASIPGQGVTGELFF	TGTGCCAGCATTCCGGGACAGGGGGTCACCGGGGAGCTGTTTTTT
NA	TRBV10-2	many	TRBJ1-1	CARDMGGRVGTEAFF	TGCGCCCGCGACATGGGAGGACGGGTGGGTACTGAAGCTTTCTTT
TRBD1	TRBV12-3/TRBV12-4	many	TRBJ2-1	CASSFPDRGPYNEQFF	TGTGCCAGCAGTTTTCCGGACAGGGGGCCTTACAATGAGCAGTTCTTC
TRBD2	TRBV5-5	NA	TRBJ2-1	CASSPRSGRANYNEQFF	TGTGCCAGCAGCCCCCGTAGCGGGAGGGCGAACTACAATGAGCAGTTCTTC
NA	TRBV5-6	few	TRBJ2-3	CASGTPRISGADTQYF	TGTGCCAGCGGAACCCCTCGAATAAGTGGAGCAGATACGCAGTATTTT
NA	TRBV14	few	TRBJ1-6	CASSQPDSPLHF	TGTGCCAGCAGCCAACCTGATTCACCCCTCCACTTT
NA	TRBV5-5	many	TRBJ2-7	CASSLELDTTNYEQYF	TGTGCCAGCAGCTTGGAGCTGGACACGACCAACTACGAGCAGTACTTC
NA	TRBV4-1	many	TRBJ1-3	CASSPQSGPGNTIYF	TGCGCCAGCAGCCCCCAGTCGGGTCCTGGAAACACCATATATTTT
NA	TRBV29-1	few	TRBJ2-7	CSVAGTPYEQYF	TGCAGCGTTGCGGGGACCCCCTACGAGCAGTACTTC
TRBD2	TRBV2	many	TRBJ2-1	CASSDNSGSTYNEQFF	TGTGCCAGCAGTGACAATAGCGGGAGTACTTACAATGAGCAGTTCTTC
NA	TRBV24-1	many	TRBJ1-2	CATSDRSNYGYTF	TGTGCCACCAGTGATCGGTCTAACTATGGCTACACCTTC
NA	TRBV28	many	TRBJ2-7	CASSGASSYEQYF	TGTGCCAGTTCCGGGGCCAGCTCCTACGAGCAGTACTTC
NA	TRBV25-1	few	TRBJ2-5	CASSEVRSGSVLETQYF	TGTGCCAGCAGTGAAGTCCGGTCCGGGTCAGTCCTAGAGACCCAGTACTTC
NA	TRBV2	many	TRBJ2-5	CASSGSGMETQYF	TGTGCCAGCAGTGGGTCAGGGATGGAGACCCAGTACTTC
NA	TRBV18	few	TRBJ1-3	CASSPTVGSSGNTIYF	TGTGCCAGCTCACCAACCGTGGGGAGCTCTGGAAACACCATATATTTT
NA	TRBV29-1	few	TRBJ2-1	CSVEKGLWYNEQFF	TGCAGCGTTGAAAAGGGATTATGGTACAACGAGCAGTTCTTC
TRBD1	TRBV19	NA	TRBJ2-2	CASSRPTGTGGANTGELFF	TGTGCCAGTAGTCGCCCTACCGGGACAGGGGGCGCGAACACCGGGGAGCTGTTTTTT
NA	TRBV14	NA	TRBJ2-1	CASSPSVVIRSGHKYNEQFF	TGTGCCAGCAGCCCGTCCGTAGTTATTCGGAGCGGGCATAAATACAATGAGCAGTTCTTC
TRBD1	TRBV2	many	TRBJ1-1	CASSVTGGRTEAFF	TGTGCCAGCAGTGTAACAGGGGGGCGGACTGAAGCTTTCTTT
TRBD2	TRBV18	few	TRBJ2-1	CASSGLAGVGEQFF	TGTGCCAGCAGTGGACTAGCGGGAGTGGGGGAGCAGTTCTTC
TRBD2	TRBV5-1	many	TRBJ2-7	CASRQTSASSYEQYF	TGCGCCAGCAGGCAAACTAGCGCGAGCTCCTACGAGCAGTACTTC
TRBD2	TRBV20-1	NA	TRBJ2-3	CSARDPRGAGGGTDTQYF	TGCAGTGCTAGAGATCCCCGCGGAGCGGGAGGTGGCACAGATACGCAGTATTTT
NA	TRBV2	many	TRBJ2-5	CASRMATRGETQYF	TGTGCCAGCAGGATGGCGACTCGTGGGGAGACCCAGTACTTC
NA	TRBV5-1	many	TRBJ2-1	CASSLSPGSYNEQFF	TGCGCCAGCAGCTTGAGCCCGGGGTCCTACAATGAGCAGTTCTTC